Listed below are T cell receptor beta chains from one sample, sequenced in a study of cytomegalovirus exposure and HLA in healthy donors. TCRdb's copy holds only in-frame clones and misses some; the assay was immunoSEQ multiplex PCR. The sample has about 120,000 clones; 65% to 85% are singletons. Sequencing was carried out using PBMCs. Source of these receptors: a woman aged 40 to 55 in good health and CMV-seropositive. Both conserved end residues are part of each CDR3. The D gene is left open where the match is weak. Size values are once, few and many counts, or a class for expanded clones, and some rows have none.

TRBV5-1	TRBD1	-	TRBJ1-4	CASTSGGGEKLFF	TGCGCCAGCACGTCAGGGGGTGGTGAAAAACTGTTTTTT
TRBV6-6	TRBD1	-	TRBJ1-1	CASRRTGENTEAFF	TGTGCCAGCAGACGGACAGGGGAGAACACTGAAGCTTTCTTT
TRBV30	-	-	TRBJ2-5	CAWKGSGPPETQYF	TGTGCCTGGAAGGGGTCAGGCCCCCCAGAGACCCAGTACTTC
TRBV27	-	-	TRBJ2-2	CASSPHAQRTGELFF	TGTGCCAGCAGTCCACACGCCCAAAGAACCGGGGAGCTGTTTTTT
TRBV9	TRBD1	-	TRBJ1-6	CASSVTPFTDRANSPLHF	TGTGCCAGCAGCGTGACCCCCTTCACCGACAGGGCGAATTCACCCCTCCACTTT
TRBV28	TRBD1	-	TRBJ2-7	CASSDRVTRYEQYF	TGTGCCAGCAGTGACAGGGTTACCCGCTACGAGCAGTACTTC
TRBV28	TRBD1	-	TRBJ2-2	CASSSRQGALNTGELFF	TGTGCCAGCAGCTCCCGACAGGGGGCGCTGAATACCGGGGAGCTGTTTTTT
TRBV7-9	-	-	TRBJ2-1	CASSPPWGRVVGNEQFF	TGTGCCAGCAGCCCCCCCTGGGGGCGGGTCGTAGGCAATGAGCAGTTCTTC
TRBV11-1	-	-	TRBJ1-1	CASTPTGYTEAFF	TGTGCCAGCACCCCGACAGGATACACTGAAGCTTTCTTT
TRBV30	TRBD2	few	TRBJ2-7	CAWSVLPLAGGLTYEQYF	TGTGCCTGGAGTGTACTCCCCCTAGCGGGGGGCCTAACCTACGAGCAGTACTTC
TRBV6-5	-	-	TRBJ1-4	CASRPTGYNEKLFF	TGTGCCAGCAGGCCGACAGGTTATAATGAAAAACTGTTTTTT
TRBV5-1	TRBD2	-	TRBJ2-3	CASSGPLAGGGDTQYF	TGCGCCAGCAGTGGACCCCTAGCGGGAGGGGGAGATACGCAGTATTTT
TRBV30	-	once	TRBJ1-6	CAWSERRGRAAPLHF	TGTGCCTGGAGTGAAAGACGGGGTAGAGCGGCACCCCTCCACTTT
TRBV5-6	-	-	TRBJ1-1	CASSLLSGWRTDTEAFF	TGTGCCAGCAGCTTGCTTTCGGGATGGAGAACGGACACTGAAGCTTTCTTT
TRBV9	TRBD2	-	TRBJ2-5	CASTPSGGPETQYF	TGTGCCAGCACCCCATCGGGGGGGCCGGAGACCCAGTACTTC
TRBV27	TRBD1	-	TRBJ2-3	CASSLSPRQGYPTDTQYF	TGTGCCAGCAGTTTATCACCTCGACAGGGGTACCCCACAGATACGCAGTATTTT
TRBV29-1	TRBD1	-	TRBJ2-3	CSGAGGRSADTQYF	TGCAGCGGAGCAGGGGGCAGGAGCGCAGATACGCAGTATTTT
TRBV4-3	-	-	TRBJ2-7	CASSLSTASYEQYF	TGCGCCAGCAGCCTATCCACAGCTTCCTACGAGCAGTACTTC
TRBV6-6	TRBD2	-	TRBJ2-3	CASSGAGAGADTQYF	TGTGCCAGCAGCGGAGCGGGAGCAGGGGCAGATACGCAGTATTTT
TRBV15	TRBD1	-	TRBJ1-5	CATSRALGMTGPGTEPQHF	TGTGCCACCAGCAGAGCACTCGGGATGACAGGGCCGGGCACGGAGCCCCAGCATTTT
TRBV19	-	-	TRBJ2-7	CASSTLTSYEQYF	TGTGCCAGTAGTACCCTAACTTCCTACGAGCAGTACTTC
TRBV4-1	TRBD2	few	TRBJ2-7	CASSPASGRAGEQYF	TGCGCCAGCAGCCCCGCTAGCGGGAGGGCGGGAGAGCAGTACTTC
TRBV12-5	-	-	TRBJ2-7	CASGLVRSGEQYF	TGTGCTAGTGGTTTGGTCCGATCCGGCGAGCAGTACTTC
TRBV7-6	-	-	TRBJ2-7	CASSVQEDYEQYF	TGTGCCAGCAGCGTACAAGAAGACTACGAGCAGTACTTC
TRBV4-3	TRBD2	-	TRBJ2-1	CASSQDLAGGRVNEQFF	TGCGCCAGCAGCCAAGATTTAGCGGGAGGGCGAGTCAATGAGCAGTTCTTC
TRBV28	-	-	TRBJ1-5	CASSLRGFDQPQHF	TGTGCCAGCAGTTTACGGGGATTCGATCAGCCCCAGCATTTT
TRBV4-3	-	-	TRBJ1-1	CASSQDTAGNTEAFF	TGCGCCAGCAGCCAAGATACGGCAGGTAACACTGAAGCTTTCTTT
TRBV2	-	-	TRBJ1-5	CASTLVGNQPQHF	TGTGCCAGCACTCTGGTAGGCAATCAGCCCCAGCATTTT
TRBV7-6	TRBD1	few	TRBJ2-1	CASSSLTGMTGQGSGEQFF	TGTGCCAGCAGCTCCCTGACCGGTATGACGGGACAGGGTTCAGGTGAGCAGTTCTTC
TRBV19	-	-	TRBJ2-1	CASSKRPEGSNEQFF	TGTGCCAGTAGTAAGCGGCCCGAGGGCTCCAATGAGCAGTTCTTC
TRBV15	-	-	TRBJ1-5	CATSRERSPFQPQHF	TGTGCCACCAGCAGAGAACGGAGCCCCTTTCAGCCCCAGCATTTT
TRBV19	TRBD1	-	TRBJ1-4	CASSDRVPNEKLFF	TGTGCCAGTAGTGACAGGGTCCCTAATGAAAAACTGTTTTTT
TRBV10-3	-	-	TRBJ2-7	CAISESNKGLEQYF	TGTGCCATCAGTGAGTCGAACAAGGGGCTCGAGCAGTACTTC
TRBV29-1	-	-	TRBJ2-7	CSGLGPGDEQYF	TGCAGCGGGCTGGGTCCCGGGGACGAGCAGTACTTC
TRBV5-4	-	-	TRBJ1-1	CASSLEAGESFGFF	TGTGCCAGCAGCTTGGAGGCGGGGGAATCGTTCGGTTTCTTT
TRBV30	-	-	TRBJ2-2	CAWSAHSGGELFF	TGTGCCTGGAGTGCTCATAGCGGCGGGGAGCTGTTTTTT
TRBV28	-	-	TRBJ2-2	CATDRLSGELFF	TGTGCCACAGACAGGTTGTCCGGGGAGCTGTTTTTT
TRBV5-5	TRBD1	once	TRBJ1-2	CASSSVTGTGYGYTF	TGTGCCAGCAGCTCAGTAACCGGGACAGGCTATGGCTACACCTTC
TRBV27	-	-	TRBJ1-2	CASSLSRTETHSHYGYTF	TGTGCCAGCAGTTTATCGCGGACAGAGACTCACTCTCACTATGGCTACACCTTC
TRBV7-9	-	-	TRBJ2-1	CASSSTGRRNEQFF	TGTGCCAGCAGCTCGACAGGGAGGCGGAATGAGCAGTTCTTC
TRBV4-2	-	-	TRBJ1-2	CASNIDPGANYGYTF	TGTGCCAGCAATATTGATCCCGGGGCTAACTATGGCTACACCTTC
TRBV7-9	TRBD1	-	TRBJ2-2	CASSYGQGRTGELFF	TGTGCCAGCAGCTACGGACAGGGTCGAACCGGGGAGCTGTTTTTT
TRBV11-3	TRBD1	few	TRBJ1-1	CASSKGQGANTEAFF	TGTGCCAGCAGCAAAGGACAGGGGGCAAACACTGAAGCTTTCTTT
TRBV6-5	-	-	TRBJ1-2	CASSYEAGAVYGYTF	TGTGCCAGCAGTTACGAGGCAGGGGCGGTGTATGGCTACACCTTC
TRBV19	-	-	TRBJ2-7	CASSRQGTSEQYF	TGTGCCAGTAGTAGGCAGGGAACGTCCGAGCAGTACTTC
TRBV30	-	-	TRBJ1-3	CAWSRYQGTGNTIYF	TGTGCCTGGAGTCGATATCAGGGTACTGGAAACACCATATATTTT
TRBV11-2	TRBD1	-	TRBJ1-1	CASSLEGAGGTEAFF	TGTGCCAGCAGCTTAGAGGGGGCAGGGGGCACTGAAGCTTTCTTT
TRBV7-9	-	once	TRBJ1-2	CASSRDILNYGYTF	TGTGCCAGCAGCAGGGACATCTTGAACTATGGCTACACCTTC
TRBV4-1	TRBD1	-	TRBJ2-2	CASSQPDRGQGELFF	TGCGCCAGCAGCCAACCCGACAGGGGGCAGGGGGAGCTGTTTTTT
TRBV7-9	-	-	TRBJ1-2	CSSTVHNYGYTF	TGTTCCAGCACAGTCCATAACTATGGCTACACCTTC
TRBV5-1	TRBD2	-	TRBJ2-2	CASSLDFGTSGRELFF	TGCGCCAGCAGCTTGGATTTCGGGACTAGCGGGCGGGAGCTGTTTTTT
TRBV27	TRBD2	few	TRBJ2-7	CASSLSTSGYEQYF	TGTGCCAGCAGTTTGAGTACTAGCGGGTACGAGCAGTACTTC
TRBV7-6	TRBD2	-	TRBJ2-7	CASSLGTSSYEQYF	TGTGCCAGCAGCTTAGGGACTAGCAGCTACGAGCAGTACTTC
TRBV19	-	-	TRBJ1-5	CASSILGGNQPQHF	TGTGCCAGTAGTATCCTAGGGGGCAATCAGCCCCAGCATTTT
TRBV6-1	-	-	TRBJ1-2	CASSWGLDYGYTF	TGTGCCAGCAGTTGGGGACTGGACTATGGCTACACCTTC
TRBV9	-	-	TRBJ1-5	CASSPGADPDQPQHF	TGTGCCAGCAGCCCCGGAGCGGACCCCGATCAGCCCCAGCATTTT
TRBV7-9	TRBD1	-	TRBJ1-4	CASSRRTGGTNEKLFF	TGTGCCAGCAGCCGAAGAACAGGGGGCACTAATGAAAAACTGTTTTTT
TRBV6-1	TRBD1	-	TRBJ1-5	CASSEGQGAAQPQHF	TGTGCCAGCAGTGAAGGACAGGGGGCGGCTCAGCCCCAGCATTTT
TRBV28	TRBD1	-	TRBJ1-1	CASSGDRGVFTEAFF	TGTGCCAGCAGTGGGGACAGGGGGGTTTTCACTGAAGCTTTCTTT